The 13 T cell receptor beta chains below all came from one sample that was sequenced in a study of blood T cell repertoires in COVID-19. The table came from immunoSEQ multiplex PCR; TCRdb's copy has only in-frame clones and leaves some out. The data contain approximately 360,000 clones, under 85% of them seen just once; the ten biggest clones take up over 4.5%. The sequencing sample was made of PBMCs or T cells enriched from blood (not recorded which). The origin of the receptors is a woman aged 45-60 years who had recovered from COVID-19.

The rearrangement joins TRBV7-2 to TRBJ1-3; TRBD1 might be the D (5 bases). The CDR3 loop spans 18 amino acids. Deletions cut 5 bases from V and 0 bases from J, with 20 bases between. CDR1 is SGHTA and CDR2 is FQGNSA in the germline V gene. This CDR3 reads CASSVSQGIVPSGNTIYF. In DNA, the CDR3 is TGTGCCAGCAGCGTTAGTCAGGGAATAGTACCCTCTGGAAACACCATATATTTT.

The DNA for the CDR3 is TGTGCCAGCAGAGACCGGGACAGGTCTGGGGCCAACGTCCTGACTTTC. Translation gives CASRDRDRSGANVLTF. The chain employs TRBV2 and TRBJ2-6, with 8 bases aligning to TRBD1. CDR3 size: 16 residues. In germline, CDR1 is SNHLY, CDR2 FYNNEI. V gave up 6 bases and J gave up 1 base; unmatched junction bases: 5.

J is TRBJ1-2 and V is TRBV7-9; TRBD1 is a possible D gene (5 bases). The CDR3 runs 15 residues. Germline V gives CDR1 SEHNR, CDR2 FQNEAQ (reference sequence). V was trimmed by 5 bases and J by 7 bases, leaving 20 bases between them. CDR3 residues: CASSNPWRGLRGYTF. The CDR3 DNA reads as TGTGCCAGCAGCAATCCATGGAGGGGATTACGTGGCTACACCTTC.

This CDR3 is CASSLEGGGLTEAFF. The CDR3 nucleotides are TGCGCCAGCAGCCTGGAAGGTGGCGGCCTCACTGAAGCTTTCTTT. This chain links TRBV5-1 with TRBJ1-1; D gene uncertain. The length of the CDR3 is 15 residues. Germline V CDR1 and CDR2: SGHRS, YFSETQ. V shed 4 bases and J shed 4 bases, with 17 bases lying between them.

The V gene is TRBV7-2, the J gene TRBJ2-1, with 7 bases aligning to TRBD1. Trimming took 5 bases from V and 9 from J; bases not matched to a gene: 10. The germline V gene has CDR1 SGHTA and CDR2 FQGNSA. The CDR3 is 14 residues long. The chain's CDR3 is CASSRPGQPTEQFF. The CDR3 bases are TGTGCCAGCAGCAGACCGGGACAGCCGACTGAGCAGTTCTTC.

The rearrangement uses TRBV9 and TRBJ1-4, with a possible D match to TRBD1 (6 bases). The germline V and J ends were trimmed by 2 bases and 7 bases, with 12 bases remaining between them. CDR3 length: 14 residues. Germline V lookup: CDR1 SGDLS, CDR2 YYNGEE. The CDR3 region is CASSVTQGAEKLFF. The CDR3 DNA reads TGTGCCAGCAGCGTGACACAGGGTGCTGAAAAACTGTTTTTT.

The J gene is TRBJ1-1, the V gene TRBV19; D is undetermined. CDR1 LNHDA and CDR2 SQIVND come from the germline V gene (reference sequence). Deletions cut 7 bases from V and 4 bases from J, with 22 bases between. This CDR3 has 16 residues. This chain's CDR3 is CASIRLSGQTTTEAFF. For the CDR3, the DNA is TGTGCCAGTATACGACTTAGCGGGCAGACTACCACTGAAGCTTTCTTT.

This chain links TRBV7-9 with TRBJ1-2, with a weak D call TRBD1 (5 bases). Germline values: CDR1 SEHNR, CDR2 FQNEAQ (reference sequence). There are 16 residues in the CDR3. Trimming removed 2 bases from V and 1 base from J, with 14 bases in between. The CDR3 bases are TGTGCCAGCAGCTTATTCTCGGGGGGGTTTAACTATGGCTACACCTTC. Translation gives CASSLFSGGFNYGYTF.

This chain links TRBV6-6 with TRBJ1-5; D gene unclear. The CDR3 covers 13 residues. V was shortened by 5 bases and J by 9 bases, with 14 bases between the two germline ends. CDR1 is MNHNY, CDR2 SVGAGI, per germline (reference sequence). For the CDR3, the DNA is TGTGCCAGCAGTACCCCCCCGGGGTTGCCCCAGCATTTT. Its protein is CASSTPPGLPQHF.

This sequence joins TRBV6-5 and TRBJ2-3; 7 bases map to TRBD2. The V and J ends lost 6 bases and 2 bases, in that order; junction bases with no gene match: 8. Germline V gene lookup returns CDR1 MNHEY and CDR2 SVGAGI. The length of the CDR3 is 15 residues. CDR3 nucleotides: TGTGCCAGCAGCCCGAGGACTAGGATCACAGATACGCAGTATTTT. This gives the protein CASSPRTRITDTQYF.

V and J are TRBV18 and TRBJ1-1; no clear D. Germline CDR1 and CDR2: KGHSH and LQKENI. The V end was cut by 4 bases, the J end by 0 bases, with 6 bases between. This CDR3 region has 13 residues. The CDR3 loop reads CASSLQLNTEAFF. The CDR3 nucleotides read TGTGCCAGCTCACTGCAGTTGAACACTGAAGCTTTCTTT.

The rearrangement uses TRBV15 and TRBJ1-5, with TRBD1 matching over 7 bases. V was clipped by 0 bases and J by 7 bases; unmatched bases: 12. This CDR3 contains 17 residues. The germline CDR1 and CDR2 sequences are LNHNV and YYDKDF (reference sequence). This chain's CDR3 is CATSRDTTNRGRQPQHF. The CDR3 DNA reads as TGTGCCACCAGCAGAGATACGACGAACAGGGGAAGGCAGCCCCAGCATTTT.

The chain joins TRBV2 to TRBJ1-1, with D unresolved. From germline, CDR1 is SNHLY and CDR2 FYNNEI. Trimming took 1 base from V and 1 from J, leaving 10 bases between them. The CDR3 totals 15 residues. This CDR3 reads CASSEVRGENTEAFF. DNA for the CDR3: TGTGCCAGCAGTGAAGTTCGGGGAGAGAACACTGAAGCTTTCTTT.